This T cell receptor beta chain was found in a study of CD8 T cells in Susac syndrome. CDR3 length: 12 residues. Trimming removed 1 base at V and 8 bases at J, with 3 bases between. CDR1 is SGHTA, CDR2 FQGNSA, per germline. Sequencing of TCR beta covered CD8+ and CD4+ T cells obtained from blood. Negative isolation was applied to CD8+ and CD4+ T cells, and FACS enrichment was applied to TEMRA cells. The table lists this clonotype with a count of one. An amount of RNA that ranged from roughly 0.45 to 1 ug was reverse transcribed with random hexamers. Multiplex immunoSEQ PCR targeted 54 Vbeta and 13 Jbeta TCR beta segments. TCRdb passed the immunoSEQ multiplex PCR reads through MiXCR, listing each CDR3 protein once. Of roughly 200,000 distinct CDR3 sequences detected, approximately 94% appear once; the ten largest clones hold 0.093%.

The receptor's source is a human donor with multiple sclerosis. V is TRBV7-2 and J is TRBJ1-6; D gene unclear. Input material: CD4+ T cells from PBMCs. The CDR3 here is CASSLDYSPLHF. In DNA, the CDR3 is TGTGCCAGCAGCTTAGATTATTCACCCCTCCACTTT. Looking up the rest from reference TRBV7-2 and TRBJ1-6 gives the full variable domain: GAGVSQSPSNKVTEKGKDVELRCDPISGHTALYWYRQSLGQGLEFLIYFQGNSAPDKSGLPSDRFSAERTGGSVSTLTIQRTQQEDSAVYLCASSLDYSPLHFGNGTRLTVT.